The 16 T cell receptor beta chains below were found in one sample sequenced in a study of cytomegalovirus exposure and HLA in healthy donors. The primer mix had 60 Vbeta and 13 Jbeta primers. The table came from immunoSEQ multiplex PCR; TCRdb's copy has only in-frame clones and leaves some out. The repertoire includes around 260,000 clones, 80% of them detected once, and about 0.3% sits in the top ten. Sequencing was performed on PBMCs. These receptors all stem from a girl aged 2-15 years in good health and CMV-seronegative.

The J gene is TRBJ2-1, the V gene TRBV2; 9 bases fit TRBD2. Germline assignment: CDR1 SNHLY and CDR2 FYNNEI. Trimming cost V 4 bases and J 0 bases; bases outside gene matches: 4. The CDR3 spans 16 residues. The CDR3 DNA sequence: TGTGCCAGCAGTGGCGGACTAGCGAGCTCCTACAATGAGCAGTTCTTC. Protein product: CASSGGLASSYNEQFF.

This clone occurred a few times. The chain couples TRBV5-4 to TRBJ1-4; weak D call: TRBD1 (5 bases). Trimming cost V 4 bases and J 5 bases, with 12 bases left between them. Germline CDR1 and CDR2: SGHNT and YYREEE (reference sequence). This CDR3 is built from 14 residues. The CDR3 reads CASSRVGLNEKLFF. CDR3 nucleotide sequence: TGTGCCAGCAGCCGAGTGGGGCTCAATGAAAAACTGTTTTTT.

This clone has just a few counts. For the CDR3, the DNA is TGTGCCAGCAGCGTAGCCCCAGACCCCCGGGACGAGCAGTACTTC. Translation gives CASSVAPDPRDEQYF. The chain has TRBV9 and TRBJ2-7; no clear D gene. V lost 0 bases to trimming and J lost 5 bases, with 15 bases between them. The CDR3 runs to 15 residues. Germline V lookup: CDR1 SGDLS, CDR2 YYNGEE.

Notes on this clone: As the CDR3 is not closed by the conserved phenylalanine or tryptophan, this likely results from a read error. The CDR3 is CASSEVGQAYGYTL. CDR3 DNA: TGTGCCAGCAGTGAGGTTGGACAGGCCTATGGCTACACCCTC. V is TRBV6-1 and J is TRBJ1-2; 7 positions agree with TRBD1. J gave up 4 bases and V 3 bases, and 5 bases lay outside the gene matches. This CDR3 spans 14 amino acids. Per the germline V gene, CDR1 is MNHNS and CDR2 is SASEGT.

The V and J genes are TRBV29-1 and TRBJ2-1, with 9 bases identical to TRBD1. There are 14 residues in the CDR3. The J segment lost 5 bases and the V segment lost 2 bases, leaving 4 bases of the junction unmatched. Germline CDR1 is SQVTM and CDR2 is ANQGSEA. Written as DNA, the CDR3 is TGCAGCGTTGAACCCTGGACAGGGGACAATGAGCAGTTCTTC. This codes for CSVEPWTGDNEQFF.

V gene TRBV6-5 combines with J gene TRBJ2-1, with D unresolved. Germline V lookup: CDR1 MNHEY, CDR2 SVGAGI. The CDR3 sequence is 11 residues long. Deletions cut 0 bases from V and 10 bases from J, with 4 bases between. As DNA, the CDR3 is TGTGCCAGCAGTTACTCGAGGGAGCAGTTCTTC. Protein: CASSYSREQFF.

This chain's CDR3 is CASSKRGGGRALGETQYF. CDR3 nucleotides: TGTGCCAGCAGCAAACGCGGTGGCGGGAGGGCCCTGGGGGAGACCCAGTACTTC. The chain recombines TRBV7-9 with TRBJ2-5; 9 nucleotides line up with TRBD2. CDR1 is SEHNR and CDR2 is FQNEAQ in the germline V gene (reference sequence). The CDR3 is 18 residues long. The J segment lost 5 bases and the V segment lost 5 bases, leaving 18 bases of the junction unmatched.

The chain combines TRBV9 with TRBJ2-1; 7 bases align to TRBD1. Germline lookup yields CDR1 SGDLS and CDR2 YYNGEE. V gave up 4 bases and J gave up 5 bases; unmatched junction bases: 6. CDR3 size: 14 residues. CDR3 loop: CASSPGQVDNEQFF. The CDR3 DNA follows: TGTGCCAGCAGCCCCGGACAGGTGGACAATGAGCAGTTCTTC.

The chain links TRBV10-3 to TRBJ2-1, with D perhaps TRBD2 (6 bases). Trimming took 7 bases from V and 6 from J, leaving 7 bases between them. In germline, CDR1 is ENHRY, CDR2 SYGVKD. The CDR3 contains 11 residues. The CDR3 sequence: CAIMRGNEQFF. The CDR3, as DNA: TGTGCCATCATGCGGGGCAATGAGCAGTTCTTC.

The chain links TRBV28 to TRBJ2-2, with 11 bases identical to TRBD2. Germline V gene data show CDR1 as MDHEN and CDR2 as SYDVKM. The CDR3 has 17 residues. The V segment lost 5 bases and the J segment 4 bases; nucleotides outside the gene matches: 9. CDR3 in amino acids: CASSLLLAGEPTGELFF. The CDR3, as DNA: TGTGCCAGCAGTCTCCTACTAGCGGGAGAGCCCACCGGGGAGCTGTTTTTT.

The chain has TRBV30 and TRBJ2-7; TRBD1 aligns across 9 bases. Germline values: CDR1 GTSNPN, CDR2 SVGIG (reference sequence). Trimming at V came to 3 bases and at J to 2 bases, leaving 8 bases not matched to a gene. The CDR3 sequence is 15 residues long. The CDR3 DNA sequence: TGTGCCTGGAGGCCCGGGACAGGGTTAGCCTACGAGCAGTACTTC. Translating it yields CAWRPGTGLAYEQYF.

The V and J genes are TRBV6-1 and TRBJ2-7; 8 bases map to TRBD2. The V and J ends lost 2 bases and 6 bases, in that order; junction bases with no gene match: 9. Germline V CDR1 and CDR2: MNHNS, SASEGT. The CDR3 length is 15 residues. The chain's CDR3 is CASSETSGGKPEQYF. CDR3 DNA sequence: TGTGCCAGCAGTGAAACGAGCGGGGGCAAACCCGAGCAGTACTTC.

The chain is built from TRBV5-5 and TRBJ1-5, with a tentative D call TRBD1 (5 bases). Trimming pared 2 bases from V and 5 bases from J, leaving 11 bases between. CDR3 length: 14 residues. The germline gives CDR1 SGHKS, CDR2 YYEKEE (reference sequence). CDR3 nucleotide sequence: TGTGCCAGCAGCTTCTCCGGGGGAGATCAGCCCCAGCATTTT. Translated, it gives CASSFSGGDQPQHF.

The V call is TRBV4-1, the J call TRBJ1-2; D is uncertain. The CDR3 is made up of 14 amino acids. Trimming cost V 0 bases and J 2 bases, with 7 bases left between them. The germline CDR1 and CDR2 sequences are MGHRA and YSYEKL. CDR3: CASSQEEGNYGYTF. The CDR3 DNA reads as TGCGCCAGCAGCCAAGAGGAGGGAAACTATGGCTACACCTTC.

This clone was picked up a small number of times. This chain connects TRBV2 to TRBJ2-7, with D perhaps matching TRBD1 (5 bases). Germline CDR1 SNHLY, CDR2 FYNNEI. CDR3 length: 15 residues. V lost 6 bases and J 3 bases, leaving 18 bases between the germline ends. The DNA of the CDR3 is TGTGCCAGCAGACATCCAGGGCAGCCATACTACGAGCAGTACTTC. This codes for CASRHPGQPYYEQYF.

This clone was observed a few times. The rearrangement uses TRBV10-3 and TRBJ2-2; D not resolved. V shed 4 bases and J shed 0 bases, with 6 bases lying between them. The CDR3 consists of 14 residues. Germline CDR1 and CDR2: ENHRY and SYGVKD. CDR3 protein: CAISVTANTGELFF. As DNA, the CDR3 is TGTGCCATCAGTGTTACGGCGAACACCGGGGAGCTGTTTTTT.